The next 32 T cell receptor beta chains were all read from a single sample in a study of cytomegalovirus exposure and HLA in healthy donors. PCR amplification relied on 60 Vbeta primers (plus 13 Jbeta primers). The table came from immunoSEQ multiplex PCR; TCRdb's copy has only in-frame clones and leaves some out. The repertoire holds roughly 99,000 clones, with under 80% as singletons. The material sequenced was PBMCs. Receptors originate from a male donor in good health and CMV-seronegative.

The rearrangement joins TRBV28 to TRBJ2-5, with D possibly matching TRBD1 (6 bases). Germline lookup yields CDR1 MDHEN and CDR2 SYDVKM. The CDR3 loop spans 15 amino acids. Trimming removed 7 bases at V and 2 bases at J, with 17 bases between. The CDR3: CASKLTGSSQETQYF. CDR3 sequence (DNA): TGTGCCAGCAAACTCACAGGGTCTTCTCAAGAGACCCAGTACTTC.

The chain carries TRBV5-1 and TRBJ2-7; D gene unclear. The CDR3 totals 17 residues. Germline CDR1 reads SGHRS; CDR2 reads YFSETQ. V was shortened by 0 bases and J by 6 bases, with 22 bases between the two germline ends. The CDR3 sequence: CASSLASHRPLGAEQYF. The DNA of the CDR3 is TGCGCCAGCAGCTTGGCCTCCCACCGGCCTCTTGGAGCCGAGCAGTACTTC.

The gene calls are TRBV9 and TRBJ2-2; TRBD2 matches 8 bases. Trimming cost V 0 bases and J 6 bases; bases outside gene matches: 4. CDR1 is SGDLS and CDR2 is YYNGEE in the germline V gene. The CDR3 has 15 residues. The CDR3 nucleotides are TGTGCCAGCAGCGTAGAGGGGACTAGTCCCGGGGAGCTGTTTTTT. Amino acids: CASSVEGTSPGELFF.

A single count supports this clone. The chain recombines TRBV9 with TRBJ2-1, with TRBD2 matching 10 bases. CDR1 is SGDLS, CDR2 YYNGEE, per germline. After removal of 0 bases from V and 7 bases from J, the junction contained 7 bases not matched to a gene. This CDR3 comprises 16 residues. The CDR3 spells CASSVDPSGSWNEQFF. DNA of the CDR3: TGTGCCAGCAGCGTAGACCCTAGCGGGAGTTGGAATGAGCAGTTCTTC.

This sequence joins TRBV4-1 and TRBJ1-1; 7 bases are shared with TRBD1. After removal of 1 base from V and 2 bases from J, the junction contained 13 bases not matched to a gene. Germline loops: CDR1 MGHRA, CDR2 YSYEKL. This CDR3 is built from 18 residues. CDR3 residues: CASSQVGRQGGHNTEAFF. In DNA, the CDR3 is TGCGCCAGCAGCCAAGTGGGAAGACAGGGTGGGCATAACACTGAAGCTTTCTTT.

The chain uses TRBV5-1 and TRBJ2-7; 8 bases line up with TRBD2. V trimming: 0 bases; J trimming: 3 bases; junction bases outside the gene matches: 5. The germline gives CDR1 SGHRS, CDR2 YFSETQ. The CDR3 is 15 residues long. This chain's CDR3 is CASSLAGGPHYEQYF. The CDR3 DNA reads TGCGCCAGCAGCTTGGCGGGGGGGCCCCACTACGAGCAGTACTTC.

V and J are TRBV5-4 and TRBJ2-7; 14 bases map to TRBD2. The CDR3 covers 15 residues. V lost 4 bases, J lost 4 bases, and 4 bases stayed unmatched. Looked up from germline, CDR1 is SGHNT and CDR2 is YYREEE (reference sequence). The CDR3 spells CASSQGLAGVYEQYF. The CDR3 region has the DNA TGTGCCAGCAGCCAGGGACTAGCGGGAGTTTACGAGCAGTACTTC.

The rearrangement joins TRBV7-9 to TRBJ2-7, with 8 bases matching TRBD1. The CDR3 extends over 13 amino acids. Germline-derived CDR1 and CDR2 are SEHNR and FQNEAQ (reference sequence). V shed 3 bases, J shed 3 bases, and the junction held 1 base outside the gene matches. CDR3 residues: CASSFGQGYEQYF. The CDR3 nucleotides read TGTGCCAGCAGCTTTGGACAGGGCTACGAGCAGTACTTC. The whole variable domain, filled in from reference TRBV7-9 and TRBJ2-7, reads DTGVSQNPRHKITKRGQNVTFRCDPISEHNRLYWYRQTLGQGPEFLTYFQNEAQLEKSRLLSDRFSAERPKGSFSTLEIQRTEQGDSAMYLCASSFGQGYEQYFGPGTRLTVT.

This clone was detected only a few times. V is TRBV28 and J is TRBJ2-1; possibly TRBD1 for D (6 bases). Trimming left V 6 bases short and J 2 bases short, with 20 bases between. Germline-derived CDR1 and CDR2 are MDHEN and SYDVKM. The CDR3 loop spans 17 amino acids. The CDR3 here is CASRPLQQGPAYNEQFF. CDR3 DNA sequence: TGTGCCAGCAGGCCTCTCCAACAGGGTCCAGCCTACAATGAGCAGTTCTTC.

The chain couples TRBV2 to TRBJ2-7; maybe TRBD1 (6 bases). Germline CDR1 is SNHLY and CDR2 is FYNNEI. The V end was cut by 2 bases, the J end by 3 bases, with 17 bases between. There are 16 residues in the CDR3. The CDR3 loop is CASSERTTGHHYEQYF. In nucleotides, the CDR3 is TGTGCCAGCAGTGAACGGACCACGGGACACCACTACGAGCAGTACTTC.

The rearrangement joins TRBV11-2 to TRBJ2-7, with 14 bases aligning to TRBD2. This CDR3 has 19 amino acids. From germline, CDR1 is SGHAT and CDR2 FQNNGV. After removal of 1 base from V and 4 bases from J, the junction contained 12 bases not matched to a gene. The CDR3, as DNA: TGTGCCAGCAGCTTAGCATTAGGGACTAGCGGGAGAGTAGCGTACGAGCAGTACTTC. Translated, it gives CASSLALGTSGRVAYEQYF. Combining the CDR3 with reference TRBV11-2 and TRBJ2-7 gives the whole variable domain EAGVAQSPRYKIIEKRQSVAFWCNPISGHATLYWYQQILGQGPKLLIQFQNNGVVDDSQLPKDRFSAERLKGVDSTLKIQPAKLEDSAVYLCASSLALGTSGRVAYEQYFGPGTRLTVT.

V gene TRBV10-3 combines with J gene TRBJ1-5; TRBD1 is a possible D gene (6 bases). There are 15 residues in the CDR3. CDR1 is ENHRY and CDR2 is SYGVKD in the germline V gene. V dropped 4 bases and J dropped 0 bases, with 10 bases sitting between them. The CDR3 reads CAISVRTDSNQPQHF. CDR3 coding DNA: TGTGCCATCAGTGTAAGGACAGATAGCAATCAGCCCCAGCATTTT.

The chain carries TRBV10-1 and TRBJ2-7, with D maybe TRBD1 (5 bases). Germline lookup yields CDR1 WNHNN and CDR2 SYGVQD (reference sequence). The CDR3 spans 14 residues. V was cut by 2 bases and J by 5 bases, with 13 bases left in between. CDR3 in amino acids: CASSEGQGQDEQYF. As DNA, the CDR3 is TGCGCCAGCAGTGAGGGTCAGGGTCAAGACGAGCAGTACTTC.

This chain joins TRBV7-6 and TRBJ2-3; 8 bases match TRBD2. Per the germline V gene, CDR1 is SGHVS and CDR2 is FNYEAQ. V lost 5 bases to trimming and J lost 6 bases; unmatched junction nucleotides: 1. The CDR3 spans 12 residues. Here the CDR3 reads CASSPGGDTQYF. The CDR3 DNA reads as TGTGCCAGCAGCCCGGGGGGGGATACGCAGTATTTT.

The V gene is TRBV27, the J gene TRBJ2-7, with 9 bases identical to TRBD1. Germline V gene data show CDR1 as MNHEY and CDR2 as SMNVEV (reference sequence). The junction had 26 bases not matched to a gene; V was cut back by 7 bases and J by 7 bases. CDR3 length: 19 residues. The DNA of the CDR3 is TGTGCCAGCACTTTCCCCGGGACAGGGCCCTACGTGTGGGTTTGGGAGCAGTACTTC. Residues: CASTFPGTGPYVWVWEQYF.

The genes are TRBV7-2 and TRBJ1-3, with 8 bases matching TRBD1. The V gene's germline CDR1 is SGHTA and CDR2 FQGNSA. V lost 8 bases, J lost 1 base, and 7 bases stayed unmatched. This CDR3 has 15 amino acids. The CDR3 loop is CASGQGIGSGNTIYF. The CDR3 DNA follows: TGTGCCAGCGGACAGGGTATCGGGTCTGGAAACACCATATATTTT.

The V call is TRBV4-1, the J call TRBJ2-5; the D gene is possibly TRBD1 (5 bases). V was shortened by 0 bases and J by 4 bases, with 18 bases between the two germline ends. The CDR3 sequence is 17 residues long. Germline V CDR1 and CDR2: MGHRA, YSYEKL. CDR3 sequence (DNA): TGCGCCAGCAGCCAAGATCGAGGCAGCGCCCAGGGAGAGACCCAGTACTTC. It codes for CASSQDRGSAQGETQYF.

To note about this clone: A junction boundary mismatches the germline segment, possibly from a read error. The genes are TRBV19 and TRBJ2-1, with 12 bases identical to TRBD2. CDR3 length equals 17 residues. Per germline, CDR1 LNHDA and CDR2 SQIVND (reference sequence). The CDR3 region has the DNA TGTGCCGGTAGTACCCGCCAGACTAGCGGGAGCTACAATGAGCAGTTCTTC. Translated: CAGSTRQTSGSYNEQFF.

V gene TRBV29-1 combines with J gene TRBJ2-7, with D maybe TRBD2 (5 bases). Germline V gene sequence: CDR1 SQVTM, CDR2 ANQGSEA. CDR3 size: 13 residues. The V and J ends lost 4 bases and 5 bases respectively, with 15 bases between them. The CDR3 reads CSVARGVSDEQYF. CDR3 nucleotide sequence: TGCAGCGTTGCCCGGGGAGTCTCAGACGAGCAGTACTTC.

This chain uses TRBV4-1 with TRBJ2-7, with 10 bases lining up with TRBD2. Germline assignment: CDR1 MGHRA and CDR2 YSYEKL. Losses at the gene ends were 1 base for V and 3 bases for J; bases not matched to a gene: 3. The CDR3 length is 15 residues. Here the CDR3 DNA reads TGCGCCAGCAGCCAAGCACCTAGCGGGAGCTACGAGCAGTACTTC. Its protein product is CASSQAPSGSYEQYF.

The chain joins TRBV6-5 to TRBJ2-7; perhaps TRBD2 as D (5 bases). The germline V gene has CDR1 MNHEY and CDR2 SVGAGI. This CDR3 region has 14 residues. Trimming cost V 2 bases and J 1 base, with 9 bases left between them. CDR3 amino acids: CASSYGGVSYEQYF. In DNA, the CDR3 is TGTGCCAGCAGTTACGGAGGTGTTTCCTACGAGCAGTACTTC.

This clone has just a few counts. The chain couples TRBV6-1 to TRBJ2-6, with 8 positions matching TRBD1. The CDR3 runs 16 residues. Germline-derived CDR1 and CDR2 are MNHNS and SASEGT. Trimming at V came to 4 bases and at J to 1 base, leaving 3 bases not matched to a gene. The CDR3 DNA reads as TGTGCCAGCAGTGCATACAGGGGGTCTGGGGCCAACGTCCTGACTTTC. Encoded protein: CASSAYRGSGANVLTF.

The genes are TRBV7-2 and TRBJ1-1; 7 bases fit TRBD1. Germline V gives CDR1 SGHTA, CDR2 FQGNSA. This CDR3 is built from 14 residues. V was pared by 3 bases and J by 1 base, with 2 bases of the junction left unmatched. The CDR3 DNA sequence: TGTGCCAGCAGCTTCAGGGGGGCGAACACTGAAGCTTTCTTT. It translates to CASSFRGANTEAFF.

The chain uses TRBV30 and TRBJ1-1, with D perhaps TRBD1 (6 bases). The CDR3 is 13 amino acids. Trimming shortened V by 4 bases and J by 11 bases, and 20 bases separated the two germline ends. Germline CDR1 is GTSNPN and CDR2 is SVGIG (reference sequence). The CDR3 DNA reads TGTGCCTGGACCTGGGGGCCTGGGAGTGAGGCTTTCTTT. As protein: CAWTWGPGSEAFF.

The V call is TRBV2, the J call TRBJ2-1, with TRBD2 matching over 8 bases. V shed 7 bases and J 0 bases; nucleotides not matched to a gene: 8. Per germline, CDR1 SNHLY and CDR2 FYNNEI. This CDR3 region has 16 residues. The CDR3 sequence: CASTELAASSYNEQFF. The CDR3 region has the DNA TGTGCCAGCACCGAACTAGCGGCGAGCTCCTACAATGAGCAGTTCTTC. The full variable domain, completed using reference TRBV2 and TRBJ2-1, is EPEVTQTPSHQVTQMGQEVILRCVPISNHLYFYWYRQILGQKVEFLVSFYNNEISEKSEIFDDQFSVERPDGSNFTLKIRSTKLEDSAMYFCASTELAASSYNEQFFGPGTRLTVL.

In its sample, this clone was seen once. V and J are TRBV28 and TRBJ2-7, with a weak D call TRBD2 (5 bases). Germline loops: CDR1 MDHEN, CDR2 SYDVKM. Trimming stripped 8 bases from V and 2 bases from J, with 10 bases between. CDR3 length: 12 residues. The CDR3 DNA reads as TGTGCCAGCTTAACTAGGACCTACGAGCAGTACTTC. The encoded protein is CASLTRTYEQYF.

The chain is built from TRBV5-6 and TRBJ2-7, with TRBD2 as a possible D gene (5 bases). The CDR3 runs 13 residues. Trimming removed 0 bases at V and 2 bases at J, with 6 bases between. The germline CDR1 and CDR2 sequences are SGHDT and YYEEEE. In DNA form, the CDR3 reads TGTGCCAGCAGCTTGGGAGGGCCCTACGAGCAGTACTTC. Its translation is CASSLGGPYEQYF.

The table lists this clone with a few counts. This chain joins TRBV5-6 and TRBJ1-2; no definite D call. In germline, CDR1 is SGHDT, CDR2 YYEEEE. The CDR3 runs to 12 residues. Trimming removed 0 bases from V and 8 bases from J, with 8 bases in between. The DNA for the CDR3 is TGTGCCAGCAGCTTGGACAGTATCGGCTACACCTTC. Translated: CASSLDSIGYTF.

There are a few counts of this clone. In the same sample, other DNA sequences code for this CDR3. The rearrangement joins TRBV7-2 to TRBJ2-7, with 10 bases matching TRBD2. CDR1 is SGHTA, CDR2 FQGNSA, per germline. V dropped 1 base and J dropped 3; count of bases not matched to a gene: 6. The CDR3 is made up of 16 amino acids. The CDR3 loop reads CASSLEGASGSYEQYF. As DNA, the CDR3 is TGTGCCAGCAGCTTAGAGGGCGCTAGCGGGAGCTACGAGCAGTACTTC.

The rearrangement uses TRBV27 and TRBJ2-3; 7 bases line up with TRBD2. V lost 6 bases, J lost 2 bases, and 8 bases stayed unmatched. The V gene's germline CDR1 is MNHEY and CDR2 SMNVEV (reference sequence). CDR3 length equals 15 residues. As DNA, the CDR3 is TGTGCCAGCAGACGAGAAGCGGGATACACAGATACGCAGTATTTT. This encodes CASRREAGYTDTQYF.

V gene TRBV2 combines with J gene TRBJ1-1; no clear D. The V gene lost 6 bases and the J gene lost 6 bases, with 17 bases spanning the gap. This CDR3 has 14 amino acids. Germline-derived CDR1 and CDR2 are SNHLY and FYNNEI. CDR3 residues: CASRNTVVVPEAFF. The DNA of the CDR3 is TGTGCCAGCAGGAACACAGTGGTGGTGCCTGAAGCTTTCTTT.

This chain connects TRBV19 to TRBJ2-1, with D possibly being TRBD2 (6 bases). The CDR3 loop spans 15 amino acids. The germline V gene has CDR1 LNHDA and CDR2 SQIVND (reference sequence). The ends were cut back, 3 bases at V and 1 base at J, with 10 bases in the middle. CDR3 loop: CASSIASASYNEQFF. CDR3 DNA: TGTGCCAGTAGTATTGCTAGCGCGTCCTACAATGAGCAGTTCTTC.